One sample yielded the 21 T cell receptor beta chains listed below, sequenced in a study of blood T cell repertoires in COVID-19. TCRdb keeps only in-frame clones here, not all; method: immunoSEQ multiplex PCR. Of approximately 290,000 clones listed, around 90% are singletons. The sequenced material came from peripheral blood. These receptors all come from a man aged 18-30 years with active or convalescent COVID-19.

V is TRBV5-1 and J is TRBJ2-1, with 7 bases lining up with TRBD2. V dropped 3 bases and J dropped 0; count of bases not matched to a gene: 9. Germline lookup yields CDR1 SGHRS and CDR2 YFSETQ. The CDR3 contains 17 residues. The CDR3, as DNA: TGCGCCAGCAGCTGGGGGGAGGGTGACAGCTCCTACAATGAGCAGTTCTTC. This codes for CASSWGEGDSSYNEQFF.

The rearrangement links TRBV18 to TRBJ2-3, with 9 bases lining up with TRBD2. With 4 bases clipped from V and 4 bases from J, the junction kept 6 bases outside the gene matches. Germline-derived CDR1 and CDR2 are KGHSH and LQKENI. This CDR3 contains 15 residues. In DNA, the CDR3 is TGTGCCAGCTCACTCACTAGCGGGTTCGCAGATACGCAGTATTTT. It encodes CASSLTSGFADTQYF.

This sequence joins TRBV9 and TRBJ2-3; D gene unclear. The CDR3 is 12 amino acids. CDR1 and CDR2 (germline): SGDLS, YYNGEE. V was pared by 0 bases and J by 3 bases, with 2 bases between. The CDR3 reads CASSVATDTQYF. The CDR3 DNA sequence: TGTGCCAGCAGCGTAGCTACAGATACGCAGTATTTT.

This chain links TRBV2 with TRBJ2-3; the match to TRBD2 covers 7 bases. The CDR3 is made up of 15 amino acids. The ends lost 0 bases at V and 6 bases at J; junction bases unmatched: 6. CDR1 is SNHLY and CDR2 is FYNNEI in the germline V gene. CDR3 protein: CASSEALQGGDTQYF. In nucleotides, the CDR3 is TGTGCCAGCAGTGAAGCGCTGCAGGGAGGGGATACGCAGTATTTT.

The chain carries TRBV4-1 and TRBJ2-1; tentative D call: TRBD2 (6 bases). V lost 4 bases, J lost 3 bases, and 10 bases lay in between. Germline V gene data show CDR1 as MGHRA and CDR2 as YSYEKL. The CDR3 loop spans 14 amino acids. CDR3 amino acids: CASSRAGYYNEQFF. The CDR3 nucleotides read TGCGCCAGCAGCCGGGCGGGGTACTACAATGAGCAGTTCTTC.

For the CDR3, the DNA is TGCGCCAGCAGCTCACCCAACTTTGATACGCAGTATTTT. It codes for CASSSPNFDTQYF. The chain combines TRBV5-1 with TRBJ2-3; D is uncertain. V lost 3 bases to trimming and J lost 6 bases, with 11 bases between them. CDR1 is SGHRS, CDR2 YFSETQ, per germline. The length of the CDR3 is 13 residues.

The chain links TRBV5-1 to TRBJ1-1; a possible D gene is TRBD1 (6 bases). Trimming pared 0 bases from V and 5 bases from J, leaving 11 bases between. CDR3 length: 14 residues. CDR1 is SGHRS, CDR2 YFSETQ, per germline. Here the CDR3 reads CASSLGGLETEAFF. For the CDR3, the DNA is TGCGCCAGCAGCTTGGGGGGGCTGGAGACTGAAGCTTTCTTT.

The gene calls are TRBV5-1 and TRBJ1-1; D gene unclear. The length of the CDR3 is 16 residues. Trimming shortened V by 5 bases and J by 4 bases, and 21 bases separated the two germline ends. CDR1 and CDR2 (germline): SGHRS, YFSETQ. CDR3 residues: CASRSSPGRLGTEAFF. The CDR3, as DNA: TGCGCCAGCAGAAGTTCCCCGGGGAGGCTTGGCACTGAAGCTTTCTTT.

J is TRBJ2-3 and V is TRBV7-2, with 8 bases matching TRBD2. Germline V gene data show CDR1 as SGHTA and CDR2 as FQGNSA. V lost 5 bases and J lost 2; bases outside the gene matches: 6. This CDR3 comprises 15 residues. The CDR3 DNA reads TGTGCCAGCAGCACCGGGGGGGCCCCCACAGATACGCAGTATTTT. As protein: CASSTGGAPTDTQYF.

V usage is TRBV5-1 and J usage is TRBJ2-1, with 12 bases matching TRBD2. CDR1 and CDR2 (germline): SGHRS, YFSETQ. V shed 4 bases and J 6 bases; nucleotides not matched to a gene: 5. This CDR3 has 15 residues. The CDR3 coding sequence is TGCGCCAGCAGCGAGCTAGCGGGAGGGCTCAATGAGCAGTTCTTC. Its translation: CASSELAGGLNEQFF.

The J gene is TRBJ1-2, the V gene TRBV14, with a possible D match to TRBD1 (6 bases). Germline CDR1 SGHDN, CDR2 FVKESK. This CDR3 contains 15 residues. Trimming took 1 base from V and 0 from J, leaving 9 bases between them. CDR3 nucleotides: TGTGCCAGCAGCCAAGTTGCAGGGGCTAACTATGGCTACACCTTC. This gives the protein CASSQVAGANYGYTF.

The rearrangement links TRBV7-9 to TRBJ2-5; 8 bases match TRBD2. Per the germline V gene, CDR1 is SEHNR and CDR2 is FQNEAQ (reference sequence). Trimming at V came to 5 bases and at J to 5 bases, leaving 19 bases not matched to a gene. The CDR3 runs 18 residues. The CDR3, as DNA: TGTGCCAGCAGCCCTCGGACGGTGGTAGCGGGATCATTGGAGACCCAGTACTTC. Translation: CASSPRTVVAGSLETQYF.

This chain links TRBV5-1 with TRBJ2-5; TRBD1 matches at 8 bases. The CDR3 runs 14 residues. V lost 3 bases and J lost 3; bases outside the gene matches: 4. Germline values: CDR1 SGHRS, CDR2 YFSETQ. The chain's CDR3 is CASSWTGKKETQYF. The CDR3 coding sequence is TGCGCCAGCAGCTGGACAGGGAAAAAAGAGACCCAGTACTTC.

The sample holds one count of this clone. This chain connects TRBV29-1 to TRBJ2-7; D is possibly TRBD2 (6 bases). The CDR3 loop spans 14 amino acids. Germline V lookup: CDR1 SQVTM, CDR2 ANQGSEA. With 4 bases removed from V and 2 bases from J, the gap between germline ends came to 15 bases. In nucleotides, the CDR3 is TGCAGCGTTGTCGGGGGAAAGACACCCTACGAGCAGTACTTC. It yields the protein CSVVGGKTPYEQYF.

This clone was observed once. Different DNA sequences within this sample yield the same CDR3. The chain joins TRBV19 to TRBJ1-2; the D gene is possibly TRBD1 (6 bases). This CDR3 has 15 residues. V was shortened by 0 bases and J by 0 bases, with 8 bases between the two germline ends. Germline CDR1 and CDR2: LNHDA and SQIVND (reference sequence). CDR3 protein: CASSIETGPNYGYTF. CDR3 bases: TGTGCCAGTAGTATAGAGACAGGCCCTAACTATGGCTACACCTTC.

The CDR3 DNA is TGTGCCAGCAGTTACAAACTAGCGGACACAGATACGCAGTATTTT. It codes for CASSYKLADTDTQYF. The chain uses TRBV27 and TRBJ2-3, with TRBD2 identical over 8 bases. Germline CDR1 MNHEY, CDR2 SMNVEV (reference sequence). The CDR3 runs to 15 residues. V dropped 4 bases and J dropped 2; count of bases not matched to a gene: 5.

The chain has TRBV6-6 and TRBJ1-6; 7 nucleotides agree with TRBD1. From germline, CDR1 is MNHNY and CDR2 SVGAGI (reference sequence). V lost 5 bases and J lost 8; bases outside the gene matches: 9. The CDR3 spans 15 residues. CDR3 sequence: CASSPIGTVDSPLHF. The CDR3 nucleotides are TGTGCCAGCAGTCCAATCGGGACAGTGGATTCACCCCTCCACTTT.

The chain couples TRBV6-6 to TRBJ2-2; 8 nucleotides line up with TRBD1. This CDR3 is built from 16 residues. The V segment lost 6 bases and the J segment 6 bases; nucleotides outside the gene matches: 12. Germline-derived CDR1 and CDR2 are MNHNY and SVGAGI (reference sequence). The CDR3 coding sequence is TGTGCCAGCAGCCACCCGGGACAGGCCTTGGCCGGGGAGCTGTTTTTT. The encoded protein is CASSHPGQALAGELFF.

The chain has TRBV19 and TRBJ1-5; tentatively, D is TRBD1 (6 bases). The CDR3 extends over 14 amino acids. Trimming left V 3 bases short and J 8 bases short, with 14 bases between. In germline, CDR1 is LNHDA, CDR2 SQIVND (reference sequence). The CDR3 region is CASSMSGRGKPQHF. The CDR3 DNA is TGTGCCAGTAGTATGTCGGGCAGGGGCAAGCCCCAGCATTTT.

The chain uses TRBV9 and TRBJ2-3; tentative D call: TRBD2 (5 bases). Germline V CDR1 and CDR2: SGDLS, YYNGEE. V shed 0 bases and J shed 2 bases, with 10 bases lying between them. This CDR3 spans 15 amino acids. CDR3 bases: TGTGCCAGCAGCGTAGCTCCGGGAATCACAGATACGCAGTATTTT. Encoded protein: CASSVAPGITDTQYF.

This chain's CDR3 is CASNNIAKNIQYF. The CDR3 DNA is TGCGCCAGCAATAATATAGCCAAAAACATTCAGTACTTC. The V and J genes are TRBV10-2 and TRBJ2-4; no clear D. The CDR3 totals 13 residues. Germline V gene lookup returns CDR1 WSHSY and CDR2 SAAADI. The ends were cut back, 7 bases at V and 0 bases at J, with 7 bases in the middle.